Following are 9 T cell receptor beta chains from one sample sequenced in a study of shared clonotypes between healthy human individuals. Clones were sequenced by immunoSEQ multiplex PCR, and TCRdb holds only the in-frame ones, with some missing. Of around 2,000,000 clones in the sample, roughly 95% are singletons; the top ten hold under 0.15%. The specimen sequenced was naive CD4+ T cells sorted from blood. Regarding subset: CD45RA+ positively selected. The receptors stem from a man between 18 and 35 years old in good health.

The chain links TRBV5-1 to TRBJ1-2; D uncertain. The CDR3 is made up of 18 amino acids. Trimming left V 2 bases short and J 4 bases short, with 24 bases between. Per germline, CDR1 SGHRS and CDR2 YFSETQ. The CDR3 DNA follows: TGCGCCAGCAGCTTACTGAGCAGTCGACCTGCGCAAGGCTATGGCTACACCTTC. Translated, it gives CASSLLSSRPAQGYGYTF.

The chain links TRBV10-2 to TRBJ1-2; D is perhaps TRBD1 (5 bases). Germline V lookup: CDR1 WSHSY, CDR2 SAAADI. CDR3 length: 15 residues. The germline V and J ends were trimmed by 8 bases and 1 base, with 17 bases remaining between them. The chain's CDR3 is CASFGPGRNNYGYTF. Written as DNA, the CDR3 is TGCGCCAGCTTCGGCCCGGGACGGAATAACTATGGCTACACCTTC.

As DNA, the CDR3 is TGTGCCAGCAGCACATGGGACAGGGCCAAGAGAACCCAGTACTTC. Residues: CASSTWDRAKRTQYF. The chain uses TRBV11-2 and TRBJ2-5, with 9 bases aligning to TRBD1. In germline, CDR1 is SGHAT, CDR2 FQNNGV. The CDR3 contains 15 residues. The junction had 12 bases not matched to a gene; V was cut back by 5 bases and J by 8 bases.

This sequence joins TRBV5-1 and TRBJ2-3; unclear D gene. Germline V lookup: CDR1 SGHRS, CDR2 YFSETQ. Trimming took off 0 bases at V and 3 bases at J, with 8 bases between the two ends. This CDR3 contains 14 residues. CDR3 nucleotides: TGCGCCAGCAGCTTGGGAGCAGCAACAGATACGCAGTATTTT. Amino acids: CASSLGAATDTQYF.

The chain couples TRBV10-3 to TRBJ2-2; 10 positions match TRBD1. V lost 0 bases and J lost 7; bases outside the gene matches: 5. Germline CDR1 reads ENHRY; CDR2 reads SYGVKD. The CDR3 consists of 16 residues. This CDR3 is CAISESTGGGVGELFF. The CDR3 coding sequence is TGTGCCATCAGTGAGTCGACAGGGGGCGGTGTCGGGGAGCTGTTTTTT.

V and J are TRBV6-5 and TRBJ1-2; D is undetermined. This CDR3 has 16 amino acids. Trimming pared 4 bases from V and 1 base from J, leaving 16 bases between. CDR1 MNHEY and CDR2 SVGAGI come from the germline V gene. The CDR3 DNA follows: TGTGCCAGCAGTTCCTCTGGACGGGGTAGTAACTATGGCTACACCTTC. It encodes CASSSSGRGSNYGYTF.

CDR3 DNA: TGTGCCAGCAGTCCCGGACAGGGATGGACTGAAGCTTTCTTT. Translating gives CASSPGQGWTEAFF. The rearrangement joins TRBV27 to TRBJ1-1, with 8 bases lining up with TRBD1. The length of the CDR3 is 14 residues. Germline V gene sequence: CDR1 MNHEY, CDR2 SMNVEV (reference sequence). Trimming cost V 5 bases and J 5 bases; bases outside gene matches: 7.

As to this clone: Distinct nucleotide sequences in the sample also encode this CDR3. CDR3 coding DNA: TGTGCCAGCAGTGAAAACGGCTCCTACGAGCAGTACTTC. It encodes CASSENGSYEQYF. The chain combines TRBV2 with TRBJ2-7; D call uncertain. Germline V gene sequence: CDR1 SNHLY, CDR2 FYNNEI. This CDR3 is 13 amino acids long. The V gene lost 2 bases and the J gene lost 0 bases, with 5 bases spanning the gap.

The chain links TRBV27 to TRBJ2-1, with TRBD2 matching over 15 bases. In germline, CDR1 is MNHEY, CDR2 SMNVEV (reference sequence). V shed 5 bases and J 3 bases; nucleotides not matched to a gene: 5. The CDR3 contains 17 residues. The CDR3 coding sequence is TGTGCCAGCAGTCTCGGACTAGCGGGGGGGCTCTACAATGAGCAGTTCTTC. Translating it yields CASSLGLAGGLYNEQFF.